A single sample is the source of the 20 T cell receptor beta chains below, sequenced in a study of T and B cells in COVID-19 patients. BIOMED2 TRB-A/B primer pools were used in multiplex TRB PCR. TCRdb fed the multiplex PCR reads into MiXCR, producing one record per CDR3 protein. The data contain fewer than 20,000 distinct CDR3 sequences, roughly 32% of them seen just once; the ten biggest clones take up more than 15%. Blood genomic DNA input for TRB amplification was about 240-550 ng. Source material: blood. The receptors here all came from a human donor with active COVID-19.

This rearrangement joins TRBV6-1 to TRBJ1-1; possibly TRBD1 for D (6 bases). V was cut by 8 bases and J by 1 base, with 20 bases left in between. Per the germline V gene, CDR1 is MNHNS and CDR2 is SASEGT. This CDR3 has 16 amino acids. The CDR3 here is CASGGGAGHWNTEAFF. CDR3 nucleotide sequence: TGTGCCAGCGGCGGGGGGGCAGGGCATTGGAACACTGAAGCTTTCTTT.

This clonotype came up a few times. The V gene is TRBV5-5, the J gene TRBJ2-7; tentatively, D is TRBD1 (6 bases). This CDR3 comprises 14 residues. Germline-derived CDR1 and CDR2 are SGHKS and YYEKEE (reference sequence). The V end lost 4 bases, the J end lost 2 bases, and 13 bases lay between the germline ends. The CDR3 reads CASSPTGYTYEQYV. In DNA form, the CDR3 reads TGTGCCAGCAGCCCGACAGGTTATACCTACGAGCAGTACGTC.

This clonotype was recorded a few times. The rearrangement links TRBV6-5 to TRBJ2-3; D is unresolved. CDR3 length: 17 amino acids. From germline, CDR1 is MNHEY and CDR2 SVGAGI. Trimming pared 8 bases from V and 1 base from J, leaving 22 bases between. CDR3 residues: CASSRSDLTYRTDTQYF. In nucleotides, the CDR3 is TGTGCCAGCTCTCGGTCGGACCTTACTTACCGCACAGATACGCAGTATTTT.

For this clonotype: The CDR3 carries no conserved terminal phenylalanine or tryptophan, so it likely arises from a read error. CDR3 bases: TGTGCCAGTAGTTCCTCGACAGCAACTAATAAAAAACTGTTTTTA. Translation gives CASSSSTATNKKLFL. The chain links TRBV19 to TRBJ1-4, with D possibly matching TRBD1 (5 bases). CDR1 LNHDA and CDR2 SQIVND come from the germline V gene (reference sequence). The CDR3 consists of 15 residues.

The CDR3 DNA reads TGTGCCAGCAGTTACTCGATTACAGGACAGGGGAACTATGGCTACACCTTC. Residues: CASSYSITGQGNYGYTF. This chain connects TRBV6-5 to TRBJ1-2; 9 positions agree with TRBD1. V lost 0 bases and J lost 2; bases outside the gene matches: 7. Germline loops: CDR1 MNHEY, CDR2 SVGAGI. The CDR3 runs to 17 residues.

V usage is TRBV19 and J usage is TRBJ1-2, with a weak D call TRBD1 (5 bases). V was trimmed by 6 bases and J by 6 bases, leaving 14 bases between them. The CDR3 loop spans 13 amino acids. Germline V gene lookup returns CDR1 LNHDA and CDR2 SQIVND (reference sequence). CDR3 sequence reads: CASRGGQGDGYTF. In DNA, the CDR3 is TGTGCCAGTAGGGGCGGGCAGGGAGATGGCTACACCTTC.

This clonotype occurred a few times. This chain links TRBV19 with TRBJ1-1; 8 nucleotides align to TRBD1. Per the germline V gene, CDR1 is LNHDA and CDR2 is SQIVND (reference sequence). With 5 bases clipped from V and 6 bases from J, the junction kept 8 bases outside the gene matches. This CDR3 is built from 14 residues. The CDR3 DNA follows: TGTGCCAGTAGTCCTGGACAGGGAGACCCTGAAGCTTTCTTT. It is translated as CASSPGQGDPEAFF.

V gene TRBV7-9 combines with J gene TRBJ1-5, with TRBD1 as a possible D gene (6 bases). The CDR3 is 19 residues long. V shed 4 bases and J shed 0 bases, with 22 bases lying between them. Germline V gene lookup returns CDR1 SEHNR and CDR2 FQNEAQ (reference sequence). The CDR3: CASSSDISRGSYSNQPQHF. CDR3 sequence (DNA): TGTGCCAGCAGCTCCGATATCTCCAGGGGTAGCTATAGCAATCAGCCCCAGCATTTT. The whole variable domain, remainder taken from reference TRBV7-9 and TRBJ1-5, is DTGVSQNPRHKITKRGQNVTFRCDPISEHNRLYWYRQTLGQGPEFLTYFQNEAQLEKSRLLSDRFSAERPKGSFSTLEIQRTEQGDSAMYLCASSSDISRGSYSNQPQHFGDGTRLSIL.

This clonotype came up a few times. The chain is built from TRBV6-1 and TRBJ1-4; no firm D call. This CDR3 has 15 residues. CDR1 is MNHNS, CDR2 SASEGT, per germline. The V gene lost 2 bases and the J gene lost 4 bases, with 11 bases spanning the gap. CDR3 sequence: CASSEMGLDNEKLFF. The DNA for the CDR3 is TGTGCCAGCAGTGAAATGGGTTTGGATAATGAAAAACTGTTTTTT.

The genes are TRBV18 and TRBJ1-5, with D uncertain. The CDR3 covers 15 residues. The germline gives CDR1 KGHSH, CDR2 LQKENI. The V gene lost 2 bases and the J gene lost 0 bases, with 8 bases spanning the gap. In nucleotides, the CDR3 is TGTGCCAGCTCACCATTCAAGGATAGCAATCAGCCCCAGCATTTT. Amino acids: CASSPFKDSNQPQHF.

This clonotype turned up a few times. The chain is built from TRBV12-3 or TRBV12-4 and TRBJ1-3, with 7 bases lining up with TRBD1. This CDR3 is built from 14 residues. V was pared by 5 bases and J by 4 bases, with 5 bases of the junction left unmatched. The CDR3 bases are TGTGCCAGCAGTCCACAGGGGTACGGAAACACCATATATTTT. As protein: CASSPQGYGNTIYF.

The J gene is TRBJ2-7, the V gene TRBV7-2; TRBD2 matches at 14 bases. The V segment lost 4 bases and the J segment 0 bases; nucleotides outside the gene matches: 14. The CDR3 has 20 residues. The germline gives CDR1 SGHTA, CDR2 FQGNSA. CDR3 nucleotides: TGTGCCAGCAGCTCCTCATTGGGACTAGCGGGGGCTACGCGCTCCTACGAGCAGTACTTC. Translated: CASSSSLGLAGATRSYEQYF. Filled out from reference TRBV7-2 and TRBJ2-7, the complete variable domain reads GAGVSQSPSNKVTEKGKDVELRCDPISGHTALYWYRQSLGQGLEFLIYFQGNSAPDKSGLPSDRFSAERTGGSVSTLTIQRTQQEDSAVYLCASSSSLGLAGATRSYEQYFGPGTRLTVT.

By share of the sample, this clonotype is medium-sized. This chain connects TRBV29-1 to TRBJ2-5; D gene uncertain. CDR1 and CDR2 (germline): SQVTM, ANQGSEA. Between the trimmed V and J ends, which lost 4 bases and 2 bases, there was a span of 8 bases. The CDR3 loop spans 12 amino acids. CDR3 region: CSVVGVQETQYF. In DNA form, the CDR3 reads TGCAGCGTTGTCGGTGTTCAAGAGACCCAGTACTTC.

The chain is built from TRBV7-9 and TRBJ2-1, with D perhaps TRBD2 (8 bases). The CDR3 has 20 residues. Germline V gives CDR1 SEHNR, CDR2 FQNEAQ (reference sequence). Trimming removed 6 bases at V and 6 bases at J, with 33 bases between. The CDR3 sequence: CASSSDGQAEGGGPFNEQFF. Written as DNA, the CDR3 is TGTGCCAGCAGTTCCGACGGACAGGCCGAGGGCGGGGGGCCCTTCAATGAGCAGTTCTTC.

The genes are TRBV20-1 and TRBJ2-7, with TRBD1 matching over 8 bases. V was clipped by 2 bases and J by 5 bases; unmatched bases: 8. The CDR3 runs to 14 residues. CDR1 and CDR2 (germline): DFQATT, SNEGSKA (reference sequence). The CDR3 spells CSARTSGGIDEQYF. The CDR3 DNA is TGCAGTGCTAGAACTTCAGGGGGCATCGACGAGCAGTACTTC.

This clonotype is termed medium-sized. J is TRBJ2-5 and V is TRBV19; a weak D match, TRBD2 (6 bases). Trimming took off 4 bases at V and 4 bases at J, with 16 bases between the two ends. The CDR3 sequence is 15 residues long. CDR1 and CDR2 (germline): LNHDA, SQIVND (reference sequence). CDR3 residues: CASSTSIGGRETQYF. CDR3 nucleotides: TGTGCCAGTAGTACATCTATCGGAGGGCGAGAGACCCAGTACTTC. Full variable domain (outside the CDR3, taken from reference TRBV19 and TRBJ2-5): DGGITQSPKYLFRKEGQNVTLSCEQNLNHDAMYWYRQDPGQGLRLIYYSQIVNDFQKGDIAEGYSVSREKKESFPLTVTSAQKNPTAFYLCASSTSIGGRETQYFGPGTRLLVL.

As regards this clonotype: As the CDR3 is not closed by the conserved phenylalanine or tryptophan, this likely results from a read error. This chain connects TRBV6-5 to TRBJ2-2; D may be TRBD1 (6 bases). The CDR3 totals 15 residues. CDR1 is MNHEY and CDR2 is SVGAGI in the germline V gene. Trimming shortened V by 5 bases and J by 1 base, and 11 bases separated the two germline ends. CDR3 region: CASSGMTGNTGELFS. Here the CDR3 DNA reads TGTGCCAGCAGTGGGATGACAGGGAACACCGGGGAGCTGTTTTCT.

A single count supports this clonotype. The junction departs from the called germline gene at one end, perhaps through a read error. The rearrangement uses TRBV6-4 and TRBJ2-3; 9 positions match TRBD2. The CDR3 covers 15 residues. Germline V gives CDR1 MRHNA, CDR2 SNTAGT. The DNA for the CDR3 is TGTGCCAGCAGTGTGACTAGCGGTAAACCAGATACGCTGTATTTT. The encoded protein is CASSVTSGKPDTLYF.

This chain connects TRBV13 to TRBJ1-5; 7 bases align to TRBD1. The CDR3 covers 19 residues. Germline values: CDR1 PRHDT, CDR2 FYEKMQ (reference sequence). V lost 1 base to trimming and J lost 3 bases; unmatched junction nucleotides: 15. For the CDR3, the DNA is TGTGCCAGCAGCTTAGTATCCCGCCCTGACAGGGATGTCAATCAGCCCCAGCATTTT. This gives the protein CASSLVSRPDRDVNQPQHF.

V and J are TRBV13 and TRBJ1-1; possible D gene TRBD1, 5 bases. V lost 1 base and J lost 4, with 10 bases in between. The CDR3 spans 14 residues. Germline V lookup: CDR1 PRHDT, CDR2 FYEKMQ (reference sequence). CDR3 amino acids: CASSLDGGSTEAFF. CDR3 in DNA: TGTGCCAGCAGCTTAGATGGGGGTTCCACTGAAGCTTTCTTT.